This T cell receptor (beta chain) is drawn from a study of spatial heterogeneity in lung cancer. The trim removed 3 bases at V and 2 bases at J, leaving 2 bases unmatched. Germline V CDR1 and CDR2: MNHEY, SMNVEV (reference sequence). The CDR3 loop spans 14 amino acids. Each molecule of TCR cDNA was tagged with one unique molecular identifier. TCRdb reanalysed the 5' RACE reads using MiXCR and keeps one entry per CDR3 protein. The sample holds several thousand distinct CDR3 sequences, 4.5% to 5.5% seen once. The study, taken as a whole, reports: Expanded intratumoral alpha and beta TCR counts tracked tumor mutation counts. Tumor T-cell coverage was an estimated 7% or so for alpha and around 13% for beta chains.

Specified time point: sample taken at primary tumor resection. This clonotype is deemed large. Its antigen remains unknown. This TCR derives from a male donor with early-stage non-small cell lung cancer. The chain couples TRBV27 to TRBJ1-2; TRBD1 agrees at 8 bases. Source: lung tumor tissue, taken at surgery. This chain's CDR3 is CASSLQGANYGYTF. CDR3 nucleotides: TGTGCCAGCAGTTTGCAGGGGGCAAACTATGGCTACACCTTC.